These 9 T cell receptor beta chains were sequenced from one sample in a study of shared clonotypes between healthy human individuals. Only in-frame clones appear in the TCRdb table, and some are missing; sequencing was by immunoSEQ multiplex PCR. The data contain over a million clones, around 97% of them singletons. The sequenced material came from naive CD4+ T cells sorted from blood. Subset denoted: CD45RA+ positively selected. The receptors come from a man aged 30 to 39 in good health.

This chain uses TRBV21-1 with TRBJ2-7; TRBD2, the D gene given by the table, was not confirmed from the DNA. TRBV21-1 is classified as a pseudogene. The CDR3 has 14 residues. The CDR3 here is CASLLAGLSYEQYF. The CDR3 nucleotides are TGTGCCAGCCTACTAGCGGGGCTATCCTACGAGCAGTACTTC.

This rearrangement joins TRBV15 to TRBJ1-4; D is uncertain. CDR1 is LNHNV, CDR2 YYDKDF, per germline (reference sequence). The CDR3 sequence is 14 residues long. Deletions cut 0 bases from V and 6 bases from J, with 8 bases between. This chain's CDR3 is CATSRDRADEKLFF. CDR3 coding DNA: TGTGCCACCAGCAGAGATAGGGCCGATGAAAAACTGTTTTTT.

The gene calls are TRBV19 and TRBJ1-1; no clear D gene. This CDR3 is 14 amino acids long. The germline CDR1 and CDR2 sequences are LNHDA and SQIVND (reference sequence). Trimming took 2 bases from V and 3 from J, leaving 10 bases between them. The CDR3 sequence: CASSIRQQYTEAFF. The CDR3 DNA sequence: TGTGCCAGTAGTATAAGGCAACAGTACACTGAAGCTTTCTTT. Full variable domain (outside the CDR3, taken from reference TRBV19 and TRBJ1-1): DGGITQSPKYLFRKEGQNVTLSCEQNLNHDAMYWYRQDPGQGLRLIYYSQIVNDFQKGDIAEGYSVSREKKESFPLTVTSAQKNPTAFYLCASSIRQQYTEAFFGQGTRLTVV.

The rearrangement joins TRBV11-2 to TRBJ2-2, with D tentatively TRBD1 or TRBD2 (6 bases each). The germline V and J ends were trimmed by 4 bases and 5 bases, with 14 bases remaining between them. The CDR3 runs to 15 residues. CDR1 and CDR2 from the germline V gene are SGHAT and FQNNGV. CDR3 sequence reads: CASSSLRGPTGELFF. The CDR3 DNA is TGTGCCAGCAGCTCCCTCCGGGGGCCGACCGGGGAGCTGTTTTTT.

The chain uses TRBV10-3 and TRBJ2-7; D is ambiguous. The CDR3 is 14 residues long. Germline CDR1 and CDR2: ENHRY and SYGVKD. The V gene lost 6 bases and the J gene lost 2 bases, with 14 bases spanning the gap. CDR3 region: CAISDLAGTYEQYF. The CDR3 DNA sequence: TGTGCCATCAGCGACCTCGCAGGCACCTACGAGCAGTACTTC.

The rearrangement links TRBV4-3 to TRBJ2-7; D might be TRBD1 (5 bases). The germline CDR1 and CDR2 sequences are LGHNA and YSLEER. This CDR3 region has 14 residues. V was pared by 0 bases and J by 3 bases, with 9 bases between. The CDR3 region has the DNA TGCGCCAGCAGCCAAGATTCACAGGTCTACGAGCAGTACTTC. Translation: CASSQDSQVYEQYF.

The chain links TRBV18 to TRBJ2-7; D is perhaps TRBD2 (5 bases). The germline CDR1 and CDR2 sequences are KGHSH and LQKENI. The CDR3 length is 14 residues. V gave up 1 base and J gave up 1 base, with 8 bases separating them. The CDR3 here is CASSPLGVSYEQYF. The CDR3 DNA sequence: TGTGCCAGCTCACCACTGGGAGTGTCCTACGAGCAGTACTTC. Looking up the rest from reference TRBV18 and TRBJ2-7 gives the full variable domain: NAGVMQNPRHLVRRRGQEARLRCSPMKGHSHVYWYRQLPEEGLKFMVYLQKENIIDESGMPKERFSAEFPKEGPSILRIQQVVRGDSAAYFCASSPLGVSYEQYFGPGTRLTVT.

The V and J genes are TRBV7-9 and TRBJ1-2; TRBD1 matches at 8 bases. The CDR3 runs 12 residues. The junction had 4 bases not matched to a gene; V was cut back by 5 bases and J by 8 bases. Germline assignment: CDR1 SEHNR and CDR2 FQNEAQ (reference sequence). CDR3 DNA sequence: TGTGCCAGCAGCCCGACAGGGGTCGGCTACACCTTC. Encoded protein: CASSPTGVGYTF.

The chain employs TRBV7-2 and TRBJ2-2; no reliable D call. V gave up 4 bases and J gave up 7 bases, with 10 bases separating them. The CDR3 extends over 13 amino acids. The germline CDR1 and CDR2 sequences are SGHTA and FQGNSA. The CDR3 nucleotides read TGTGCCAGCAGCTCTGTAGGCCGCGGGGAGCTGTTTTTT. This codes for CASSSVGRGELFF.